This entry lists 32 T cell receptor beta chains sequenced from one sample in a study of Ad26.COV2.S vaccination and SARS-CoV-2 variants. TCRdb's copy holds only in-frame clones and misses some; the assay was immunoSEQ multiplex PCR. The table shows 240,000 or so clones, with approximately 90% occurring only once. Specified treatment: roughly 20 received Ad26.COV2.S at low or high dose, single or two shots; 5 received placebo; per-sample allocation not given. Day 63 after the first injection of vaccine or placebo was the sampling time. Here the sequenced sample was peripheral blood, taken in a trial of Ad26.COV2.S vaccine versus placebo. The receptor source for this set is a person aged 18 to 59 who received the Ad26.COV2.S COVID-19 vaccine or a placebo.

This clone was recorded a few times. The chain joins TRBV18 to TRBJ2-5; TRBD1 or TRBD2 may be the D gene (5 bases each). V lost 2 bases to trimming and J lost 1 base, with 11 bases between them. CDR3 length equals 15 residues. Germline V gene sequence: CDR1 KGHSH, CDR2 LQKENI. The CDR3 nucleotides are TGTGCCAGCTCACCATTGGGGACGCGCCAAGAGACCCAGTACTTC. Amino acid sequence: CASSPLGTRQETQYF.

The chain couples TRBV30 to TRBJ2-5; 10 bases line up with TRBD1. The CDR3 has 14 residues. The germline CDR1 and CDR2 sequences are GTSNPN and SVGIG (reference sequence). The junction had 5 bases not matched to a gene; V was cut back by 2 bases and J by 5 bases. CDR3 loop: CAWSLGTGAETQYF. DNA for the CDR3: TGTGCCTGGAGTTTGGGGACAGGGGCGGAGACCCAGTACTTC.

This sequence joins TRBV7-2 and TRBJ2-7; 10 bases map to TRBD1. The CDR3 contains 17 residues. V shed 5 bases and J 0 bases; nucleotides not matched to a gene: 10. Germline assignment: CDR1 SGHTA and CDR2 FQGNSA. CDR3 residues: CASSHSTGGDFSYEQYF. DNA of the CDR3: TGTGCCAGCAGCCACTCGACAGGGGGCGATTTCTCCTACGAGCAGTACTTC.

This clone was found once. This CDR3 is also generated by other DNA sequences in the sample. This chain links TRBV6-5 with TRBJ1-1; D is possibly TRBD1 (5 bases). The V end was cut by 0 bases, the J end by 2 bases, with 7 bases between. Germline lookup yields CDR1 MNHEY and CDR2 SVGAGI. This CDR3 comprises 14 residues. CDR3 DNA sequence: TGTGCCAGCAGTTACTCGGGGGGTAACACTGAAGCTTTCTTT. It encodes CASSYSGGNTEAFF.

This chain uses TRBV2 with TRBJ2-3; 9 bases fit TRBD2. Germline assignment: CDR1 SNHLY and CDR2 FYNNEI. The CDR3 runs 13 residues. Trimming removed 8 bases from V and 5 bases from J; junction bases left unmatched: 5. The CDR3 region is CASGGRARDTQYF. CDR3 DNA: TGTGCCAGCGGCGGGAGGGCGAGAGATACGCAGTATTTT.

The chain carries TRBV19 and TRBJ2-7; 8 nucleotides line up with TRBD1. Unmatched junction bases numbered 6, after V lost 0 bases and J lost 2 bases. The length of the CDR3 is 16 residues. Germline V lookup: CDR1 LNHDA, CDR2 SQIVND (reference sequence). DNA for the CDR3: TGTGCCAGTAGTATAGATATCGGACAGGGAACCTACGAGCAGTACTTC. It is translated as CASSIDIGQGTYEQYF.

For the CDR3, the DNA is TGTGCCAGCAGTTTTGGTCAGGTCAATCAGCCCCAGCATTTT. It yields the protein CASSFGQVNQPQHF. The chain recombines TRBV27 with TRBJ1-5; D ambiguous. Germline-derived CDR1 and CDR2 are MNHEY and SMNVEV (reference sequence). The V gene lost 3 bases and the J gene lost 3 bases, with 9 bases spanning the gap. The CDR3 extends over 14 amino acids.

The V gene is TRBV7-2, the J gene TRBJ2-5; D is ambiguous. V was clipped by 5 bases and J by 3 bases, with 10 bases between them. Germline values: CDR1 SGHTA, CDR2 FQGNSA. The CDR3 consists of 13 residues. The CDR3 DNA is TGTGCCAGCAGCGAGGTGGGAAAAGAGACCCAGTACTTC. The encoded protein is CASSEVGKETQYF.

This chain uses TRBV5-4 with TRBJ1-1; 8 bases map to TRBD1. Germline V gene data show CDR1 as SGHNT and CDR2 as YYREEE (reference sequence). Trimming cost V 0 bases and J 4 bases; bases outside gene matches: 5. The CDR3 contains 15 residues. CDR3 sequence (DNA): TGTGCCAGCAGCTTGGCCCCAGGGGGCGCCACTGAAGCTTTCTTT. It codes for CASSLAPGGATEAFF.

The rearrangement joins TRBV5-5 to TRBJ2-5; 9 positions match TRBD1. CDR1 SGHKS and CDR2 YYEKEE come from the germline V gene (reference sequence). With V trimmed by 4 bases and J by 3 bases, 4 bases remained unmatched. This CDR3 spans 14 amino acids. The CDR3 nucleotides read TGTGCCAGCAGCCCATGGACAGGGGAAGAGACCCAGTACTTC. Translated: CASSPWTGEETQYF.

The V call is TRBV6-1, the J call TRBJ2-3, with D possibly being TRBD2 (6 bases). V dropped 1 base and J dropped 2 bases, with 13 bases sitting between them. This CDR3 has 16 residues. Germline loops: CDR1 MNHNS, CDR2 SASEGT. The CDR3: CASSEGTRRATDTQYF. The CDR3 region has the DNA TGTGCCAGCAGTGAAGGGACCAGGAGGGCCACAGATACGCAGTATTTT.

The V call is TRBV7-9, the J call TRBJ2-5, with D possibly being TRBD2 (5 bases). This CDR3 spans 13 amino acids. Trimming cost V 5 bases and J 5 bases, with 12 bases left between them. Germline CDR1 is SEHNR and CDR2 is FQNEAQ (reference sequence). The CDR3 sequence is CASSAGPSETQYF. The CDR3 DNA sequence: TGTGCCAGCAGCGCGGGCCCTTCGGAGACCCAGTACTTC.

V is TRBV3-1 (or the pseudogene TRBV3-2) and J is TRBJ1-5; the D is unclear. The CDR3 spans 14 residues. The V and J ends lost 4 bases and 0 bases respectively, with 7 bases between them. Germline-derived CDR1 and CDR2 are LGHDT and YNNKEL (reference sequence). The CDR3 spells CASSRLNSNQPQHF. CDR3 nucleotide sequence: TGTGCCAGCAGCCGCCTTAATAGCAATCAGCCCCAGCATTTT.

The sample holds one count of this clone. The gene calls are TRBV5-4 and TRBJ2-5; unclear D gene. Germline loops: CDR1 SGHNT, CDR2 YYREEE (reference sequence). The V and J ends lost 0 bases and 1 base respectively, with 1 base between them. CDR3 length equals 12 residues. The DNA for the CDR3 is TGTGCCAGCAGCTTGGTCCAAGAGACCCAGTACTTC. The encoded protein is CASSLVQETQYF.

This clone occurred a few times. The chain combines TRBV6-5 with TRBJ1-3; the D is unclear. The germline gives CDR1 MNHEY, CDR2 SVGAGI. The CDR3 contains 14 residues. The V end lost 5 bases, the J end lost 0 bases, and 8 bases lay between the germline ends. CDR3 nucleotide sequence: TGTGCCAGCAGTCGCCCCGGCTCTGGAAACACCATATATTTT. Its protein is CASSRPGSGNTIYF.

The V and J genes are TRBV4-3 and TRBJ1-1, with D maybe TRBD1 (5 bases). V lost 0 bases and J lost 0, with 11 bases in between. CDR1 and CDR2 (germline): LGHNA, YSLEER. The CDR3 has 16 residues. CDR3 nucleotides: TGCGCCAGCAGCCAAGATCCCGCAGGGATGAACACTGAAGCTTTCTTT. Translated, it gives CASSQDPAGMNTEAFF.

The chain joins TRBV19 to TRBJ1-1; tentative D call: TRBD1 (5 bases). CDR1 is LNHDA, CDR2 SQIVND, per germline (reference sequence). V lost 7 bases, J lost 0 bases, and 15 bases lay in between. The CDR3 extends over 15 amino acids. The CDR3 bases are TGTGCCAGTACCACCACCCAGGGAATGAACACTGAAGCTTTCTTT. Protein: CASTTTQGMNTEAFF.

This rearrangement joins TRBV4-2 to TRBJ1-5; D is possibly TRBD1 (6 bases). CDR1 and CDR2 (germline): LGHNA, YNFKEQ. This CDR3 is 16 amino acids long. Trimming took off 0 bases at V and 1 base at J, with 10 bases between the two ends. The CDR3 DNA reads TGTGCCAGCAGCCAAGAGGCGGACAGCAGCAATCAGCCCCAGCATTTT. Its protein product is CASSQEADSSNQPQHF.

The V and J genes are TRBV4-3 and TRBJ2-7, with 11 nucleotides matching TRBD1. Germline trimming cut 6 bases from V and 7 bases from J; bases unmatched to any gene: 8. The CDR3 loop spans 14 amino acids. Germline CDR1 is LGHNA and CDR2 is YSLEER. The CDR3 nucleotides read TGCGCCAGCAGTCGCGGACAGGGGGCGCGTGAGCAGTACTTC. This sequence encodes CASSRGQGAREQYF.

This clone occurred a few times. The V call is TRBV7-9, the J call TRBJ2-7; 7 bases agree with TRBD1. This CDR3 has 16 amino acids. CDR1 and CDR2 from the germline V gene are SEHNR and FQNEAQ (reference sequence). The trim removed 5 bases at V and 0 bases at J, leaving 10 bases unmatched. The chain's CDR3 is CASSPGGPRSSYEQYF. The CDR3 nucleotides read TGTGCCAGCAGCCCAGGGGGTCCAAGGAGCTCCTACGAGCAGTACTTC.

The V and J genes are TRBV18 and TRBJ1-2; D call uncertain. This CDR3 is built from 14 residues. Germline CDR1 KGHSH, CDR2 LQKENI. V was pared by 4 bases and J by 5 bases, with 14 bases between. CDR3 sequence: CASSLKGASYGYTF. The DNA for the CDR3 is TGTGCCAGCTCACTTAAGGGAGCGTCTTATGGCTACACCTTC.

CDR3 protein: CASSGTSGTDTQYF. CDR3 nucleotide sequence: TGTGCCAGCAGTGGGACTAGCGGCACAGATACGCAGTATTTT. The rearrangement uses TRBV3-1 (or the pseudogene TRBV3-2) and TRBJ2-3, with 10 bases matching TRBD2. Germline V CDR1 and CDR2: LGHDT, YNNKEL (reference sequence). V lost 6 bases, J lost 1 base, and 1 base stayed unmatched. This CDR3 has 14 amino acids.

This chain joins TRBV7-2 and TRBJ1-6; D call uncertain. CDR3 length: 15 residues. Germline V gives CDR1 SGHTA, CDR2 FQGNSA. V was shortened by 3 bases and J by 9 bases, with 15 bases between the two germline ends. In nucleotides, the CDR3 is TGTGCCAGCAGCTTGACCAGAACAGTGAGTTCACCCCTCCACTTT. This codes for CASSLTRTVSSPLHF.

This clone was seen once. The genes are TRBV28 and TRBJ2-7; a possible D gene is TRBD1 (6 bases). The V gene's germline CDR1 is MDHEN and CDR2 SYDVKM. V was shortened by 7 bases and J by 9 bases, with 28 bases between the two germline ends. CDR3 length equals 16 residues. The CDR3 DNA reads as TGTGCCAGCATCCCGGGGAGCATGACAGGCGGTGGAGGGCAGTACTTC. It encodes CASIPGSMTGGGGQYF.

This chain joins TRBV30 and TRBJ1-2; TRBD1 is a possible D gene (6 bases). This CDR3 is built from 15 residues. Trimming removed 5 bases from V and 4 bases from J, with 20 bases in between. The germline V gene has CDR1 GTSNPN and CDR2 SVGIG (reference sequence). The DNA for the CDR3 is TGTGCCTGGTTATTAGACAGGCAGGAATCCTATGGCTACACCTTC. Residues: CAWLLDRQESYGYTF.

V usage is TRBV28 and J usage is TRBJ2-7; possible D gene TRBD1, 7 bases. Trimming shortened V by 8 bases and J by 9 bases, and 32 bases separated the two germline ends. The CDR3 totals 17 residues. Germline CDR1 reads MDHEN; CDR2 reads SYDVKM. CDR3 protein: CASSRGKEGSHYERQYF. DNA for the CDR3: TGTGCCAGCTCCAGGGGGAAGGAGGGATCCCACTACGAGCGGCAGTACTTC.

The gene calls are TRBV2 and TRBJ2-5; the D call may be TRBD1 or TRBD2 (5 bases each). Germline V lookup: CDR1 SNHLY, CDR2 FYNNEI. Trimming took 4 bases from V and 3 from J, leaving 15 bases between them. This CDR3 has 15 amino acids. The CDR3 DNA reads TGTGCCAGCAGTGTAGGCCCGGGACCTGAAGAGACCCAGTACTTC. Translated: CASSVGPGPEETQYF. Full variable domain (rest looked up from reference TRBV2 and TRBJ2-5): EPEVTQTPSHQVTQMGQEVILRCVPISNHLYFYWYRQILGQKVEFLVSFYNNEISEKSEIFDDQFSVERPDGSNFTLKIRSTKLEDSAMYFCASSVGPGPEETQYFGPGTRLLVL.

The V gene is TRBV7-3, the J gene TRBJ2-1, with 10 bases identical to TRBD2. The CDR3 covers 15 residues. Germline CDR1 and CDR2: SGHTA and FQGTGA. With 5 bases clipped from V and 1 base from J, the junction kept 2 bases outside the gene matches. The CDR3 DNA is TGTGCCAGCAGCCAAGCGGGAGGGTCCTACAATGAGCAGTTCTTC. Translated: CASSQAGGSYNEQFF.

V and J are TRBV4-3 and TRBJ2-7; 10 positions match TRBD1. CDR1 and CDR2 (germline): LGHNA, YSLEER. This CDR3 contains 15 residues. With 6 bases clipped from V and 1 base from J, the junction kept 6 bases outside the gene matches. CDR3 sequence (DNA): TGCGCCAGCAGTGTCGGGACAGGGGCGTCCTACGAGCAGTACTTC. Amino acid sequence: CASSVGTGASYEQYF.

The chain is built from TRBV29-1 and TRBJ2-1; 7 positions match TRBD1. This CDR3 comprises 13 residues. CDR1 and CDR2 from the germline V gene are SQVTM and ANQGSEA. Unmatched junction bases numbered 8, after V lost 5 bases and J lost 7 bases. CDR3 in amino acids: CSVTPTGRNEQFF. CDR3 nucleotides: TGCAGCGTTACACCGACAGGGCGGAATGAGCAGTTCTTC.

This rearrangement joins TRBV16 to TRBJ2-2, with D unresolved. From germline, CDR1 is KGHSY and CDR2 FQNENV. This CDR3 comprises 16 residues. V dropped 2 bases and J dropped 1 base, with 11 bases sitting between them. The DNA of the CDR3 is TGTGCCAGCAGCCAAGTAAGGGCCCAGAACACCGGGGAGCTGTTTTTT. Its protein is CASSQVRAQNTGELFF. The whole variable domain, filled in from reference TRBV16 and TRBJ2-2, reads GEEVAQTPKHLVRGEGQKAKLYCAPIKGHSYVFWYQQVLKNEFKFLISFQNENVFDETGMPKERFSAKCLPNSPCSLEIQATKLEDSAVYFCASSQVRAQNTGELFFGEGSRLTVL.

The gene calls are TRBV4-2 and TRBJ1-2; D might be TRBD1 (6 bases). Germline values: CDR1 LGHNA, CDR2 YNFKEQ. This CDR3 is 16 amino acids long. V was shortened by 0 bases and J by 4 bases, with 15 bases between the two germline ends. In nucleotides, the CDR3 is TGTGCCAGCAGCCAAGATCCAGTCGGCAGGGGCTATGGCTACACCTTC. As protein: CASSQDPVGRGYGYTF.